These T cell receptor beta chains were read from a single sample in a study of T cell repertoires in cytomegalovirus infection. These TCRs are of unknown antigen specificity. TCRdb recomputed calls from the reads with MiXCR, one row per CDR3 protein. The profile covers around 23,000 distinct CDR3 sequences, with 22% appearing a single time and 90% to 95% taken by the ten largest. The input for sequencing was CD8+ T cells from cultured PBMCs, taken from culture after CMV antigen stimulation. The origin of the receptors is a human donor in good health (CMV status not recorded). Some clones in this sample may be carry-over from other donors' samples. Each CDR3 is given with its conserved first and last residue. A D gene is named only where the DNA matches it firmly. Clone size is not always given. Where it is, it says once, few, many or a class for expanded clones.

size: few
V: TRBV5-1
length: 19
D: -
J: TRBJ1-1
DNA: TGCGCCAGCAGCTTGGGGAGCGGGGAAACCATATCCATGAACACTGAAGCTTTCTTT
CDR3: CASSLGSGETISMNTEAFF

size: -
V: TRBV18
length: 16
D: TRBD1
J: TRBJ2-7
DNA: TGTGCCAGCTCACCGGGGCAGACAGGGAGCTCCTACGAGCAGTACTTC
CDR3: CASSPGQTGSSYEQYF

size: few
V: TRBV4-2
length: 17
D: -
J: TRBJ1-1
DNA: TGTGCCAGCAGCCAGGAGACAGGTATGATGAGGAACACTGAAGCTTTCTTT
CDR3: CASSQETGMMRNTEAFF

size: few
V: TRBV20-1
length: 15
D: TRBD1
J: TRBJ2-1
DNA: TGCAGTGCTGAGGGGGCTCCTAGGCTATACAATGAGCAGTTCTTC
CDR3: CSAEGAPRLYNEQFF

size: -
V: TRBV7-9
length: 15
D: -
J: TRBJ2-7
DNA: TGTGCCAGCAGCTTAGAAGGGGCTAGGGACTACGAGCAGTACTTC
CDR3: CASSLEGARDYEQYF

size: -
V: TRBV7-4
length: 15
D: -
J: TRBJ1-3
DNA: TGTGCCAGCAGCTTCGGGGCCCTCACTGGAAACACCATATATTTT
CDR3: CASSFGALTGNTIYF

size: -
V: TRBV6-8
length: 14
D: -
J: TRBJ2-3
DNA: TGTGCCAGCAGTTACTTTGCGGGCACAGATACGCAGTATTTT
CDR3: CASSYFAGTDTQYF

size: -
V: TRBV20-1
length: 15
D: TRBD2
J: TRBJ2-1
DNA: TGCAGTGCTAGAGATCCTCGGGGGGGAACACGAGAGCAGTTCTTC
CDR3: CSARDPRGGTREQFF

size: few
V: TRBV4-1
length: 18
D: TRBD2
J: TRBJ2-3
DNA: TGCGCCAGCAGTATGTGGACTAGCGGGGGCCTTAGCACAGATACGCAGTATTTT
CDR3: CASSMWTSGGLSTDTQYF

size: many
V: TRBV12-5
length: 15
D: -
J: TRBJ1-1
DNA: TGTGCTAGTGGTCCTGGCTACGGCAAACTCTCTGAAGCTTTCTTT
CDR3: CASGPGYGKLSEAFF

size: -
V: TRBV6-1
length: 13
D: -
J: TRBJ1-2
DNA: TGTGCCAGCACCAACCGGGGGAACTATGGCTACACCTTC
CDR3: CASTNRGNYGYTF

size: -
V: TRBV5-8
length: 15
D: -
J: TRBJ2-5
DNA: TGTGCCAGCAGCTTGGATCTCCAGGGTAGGGAGACCCAGTACTTC
CDR3: CASSLDLQGRETQYF

size: few
V: TRBV2
length: 13
D: TRBD1
J: TRBJ1-2
DNA: TGTGCCAGCGAGACAGGGAGAGGCTATGGCTACACCTTC
CDR3: CASETGRGYGYTF

size: -
V: TRBV9
length: 16
D: -
J: TRBJ2-7
DNA: TGTGCCAGCAGCCCAGCGGCAGGCGAAGCCCTCTACGAGCAGTACTTC
CDR3: CASSPAAGEALYEQYF

size: many
V: TRBV7-6
length: 15
D: TRBD1
J: TRBJ1-5
DNA: TGTGCCAGCAGCCTAAACAGGGGATGGGATCAGCCCCAGCATTTT
CDR3: CASSLNRGWDQPQHF

size: -
V: TRBV4-1
length: 13
D: -
J: TRBJ2-1
DNA: TGCGCCAGCAGCCAAGAGAATATAGGTGAGCAGTTCTTC
CDR3: CASSQENIGEQFF

size: few
V: TRBV27
length: 13
D: TRBD1
J: TRBJ1-5
DNA: TGTGCCAGCAGCTGGACAGGAAATCAGCCCCAGCATTTT
CDR3: CASSWTGNQPQHF

size: many
V: TRBV4-1
length: 15
D: TRBD1
J: TRBJ2-1
DNA: TGCGCCAGCAGCCTTTCACAGGGGGCCTACAATGAGCAGTTCTTC
CDR3: CASSLSQGAYNEQFF

size: many
V: TRBV4-1
length: 15
D: -
J: TRBJ1-6
DNA: TGCGCCAGCAGTCCTTCTCAAGGGGCGAATTCACCCCTCCACTTT
CDR3: CASSPSQGANSPLHF

size: many
V: TRBV7-2
length: 16
D: TRBD2
J: TRBJ2-3
DNA: TGTGCCAGCAGCTATCGACTAGCGGGGTTGGCAGATACGCAGTATTTT
CDR3: CASSYRLAGLADTQYF

size: few
V: TRBV13
length: 14
D: -
J: TRBJ1-1
DNA: TGTGCCAGCAGCTTCTTCCGGGGGGGGGCTGAAGCTTTCTTT
CDR3: CASSFFRGGAEAFF

size: -
V: TRBV7-8
length: 13
D: -
J: TRBJ2-1
DNA: TGTGCCAGCAGCCCCGACCCGTACAATGAGCAGTTCTTC
CDR3: CASSPDPYNEQFF

size: few
V: TRBV6-5
length: 18
D: -
J: TRBJ1-1
DNA: TGTGCCAGCAGTTACCCCGACGGTGGGGGCACAGGGAACACTGAAGCTTTCTTT
CDR3: CASSYPDGGGTGNTEAFF

size: -
V: TRBV2
length: 18
D: -
J: TRBJ1-5
DNA: TGTGCCAGCAGTGAAGGCAGGGCGGAAGAAAATAGCAATCAGCCCCAGCATTTT
CDR3: CASSEGRAEENSNQPQHF

size: many
V: TRBV6-1
length: 18
D: TRBD2
J: TRBJ2-1
DNA: TGTGCCAGCAGTTCGGGACTGGCTAGCGGGGATCTCAACAATGAGCAGTTCTTC
CDR3: CASSSGLASGDLNNEQFF

size: few
V: TRBV5-1
length: 16
D: TRBD1
J: TRBJ2-1
DNA: TGCGCCAGCAGCTTGGAGATTGGACAGGGAGGCAATGAGCAGTTCTTC
CDR3: CASSLEIGQGGNEQFF

size: many
V: TRBV7-8
length: 15
D: -
J: TRBJ1-1
DNA: TGTGCCAGCAGCTTGGGTAGGGCCACGGGTACTGAAGCTTTCTTT
CDR3: CASSLGRATGTEAFF

size: few
V: TRBV19
length: 14
D: TRBD1
J: TRBJ1-5
DNA: TGTGCCAGTAGTATTCGGGACAGGGAGCAGCCCCAGCATTTT
CDR3: CASSIRDREQPQHF

size: -
V: TRBV6-5
length: 16
D: TRBD2
J: TRBJ2-4
DNA: TGTGCCAGCAGTTACAGCGGGGGGGGTGCCAAAAACATTCAGTACTTC
CDR3: CASSYSGGGAKNIQYF

size: -
V: TRBV6-2/TRBV6-3
length: 17
D: -
J: TRBJ2-1
DNA: TGTGCCAGCAGTCCTCGGACGCGTCTAGGTTCCTACAATGAGCAGTTCTTC
CDR3: CASSPRTRLGSYNEQFF

size: -
V: TRBV19
length: 14
D: -
J: TRBJ1-2
DNA: TGTGCCAGTAGTGAACAGGGTGGAAACTATGGCTACACCTTC
CDR3: CASSEQGGNYGYTF

size: few
V: TRBV6-1
length: 17
D: TRBD1
J: TRBJ1-2
DNA: TGTGCCAGCAGCGGAGGGACAGGGAAGGGTTCTAACTATGGCTACACCTTC
CDR3: CASSGGTGKGSNYGYTF

size: many
V: TRBV4-1
length: 16
D: TRBD1
J: TRBJ1-2
DNA: TGCGCCAGCAGCCAAGATTCTTTTAAGGACAGGGGTGGCTACACCTTC
CDR3: CASSQDSFKDRGGYTF

size: -
V: TRBV29-1
length: 13
D: TRBD2
J: TRBJ2-1
DNA: TGCAGCGTTGAGCTAGCGGGGTACAATGAGCAGTTCTTC
CDR3: CSVELAGYNEQFF

size: few
V: TRBV7-4
length: 15
D: TRBD1
J: TRBJ2-2
DNA: TGTGCCAGCAGCCGGACAGGGGTGAACACCGGGGAGCTGTTTTTT
CDR3: CASSRTGVNTGELFF

size: few
V: TRBV19
length: 14
D: TRBD1
J: TRBJ2-5
DNA: TGTGCCAGCGGGCGACAGGGGAGGCGAGAGACCCAGTACTTC
CDR3: CASGRQGRRETQYF

size: many
V: TRBV7-8
length: 15
D: -
J: TRBJ2-4
DNA: TGTGCCAGCAGCTCGACGGTCTCCCCCGGGAACATTCAGTACTTC
CDR3: CASSSTVSPGNIQYF

size: few
V: TRBV27
length: 12
D: -
J: TRBJ2-2
DNA: TGTGCCAGCAGTTTCCTCATCGGGGAGCTGTTTTTT
CDR3: CASSFLIGELFF

size: many
V: TRBV29-1
length: 16
D: -
J: TRBJ2-1
DNA: TGCAGCGTTGAAGACCCCGACAGGAGCTCCTACAATGAGCAGTTCTTC
CDR3: CSVEDPDRSSYNEQFF

size: -
V: TRBV7-6
length: 14
D: TRBD1
J: TRBJ2-7
DNA: TGTGCCAGCAGCTTAGGAGGGACAGCCTACGAGCAGTACTTC
CDR3: CASSLGGTAYEQYF

size: many
V: TRBV6-1
length: 16
D: -
J: TRBJ2-7
DNA: TGTGCCAGCAGTTTGGGTGTGCTAGGGGGTACCTACGAGCAGTACTTC
CDR3: CASSLGVLGGTYEQYF

size: many
V: TRBV7-9
length: 15
D: -
J: TRBJ1-6
DNA: TGTGCCAGCAGCCCCTGGGCGGGGGTCAATTCACCCCTCCACTTT
CDR3: CASSPWAGVNSPLHF

size: few
V: TRBV27
length: 16
D: TRBD1
J: TRBJ1-1
DNA: TGTGCCAGCAGTTCAAATCCGGGACAGGGGACCACTGAAGCTTTCTTT
CDR3: CASSSNPGQGTTEAFF

size: many
V: TRBV27
length: 14
D: -
J: TRBJ2-1
DNA: TGTGCCAGCAGTCCCCCGGGACCCTACAATGAGCAGTTCTTC
CDR3: CASSPPGPYNEQFF

size: -
V: TRBV28
length: 15
D: -
J: TRBJ1-3
DNA: TGTGCCAGCAGTTTACAAGGGGACTCTGGAAACACCATATATTTT
CDR3: CASSLQGDSGNTIYF

size: few
V: TRBV27
length: 14
D: -
J: TRBJ1-2
DNA: TGTGCCAGCAGTCCCATGCAGGGTCGCTATGGCTACACCTTC
CDR3: CASSPMQGRYGYTF

size: many
V: TRBV7-9
length: 15
D: -
J: TRBJ1-2
DNA: TGTGCCAGCAGCTCGGGACATTCCTTTAACTATGGCTACACCTTC
CDR3: CASSSGHSFNYGYTF

size: few
V: TRBV4-2
length: 18
D: TRBD2
J: TRBJ2-5
DNA: TGTGCCAGCAGCCAAGATTGGGTAGCGGGGGGGCCTGGGGAGACCCAGTACTTC
CDR3: CASSQDWVAGGPGETQYF

size: few
V: TRBV6-1
length: 14
D: TRBD1
J: TRBJ1-1
DNA: TGTGCCAGCAGTGTGGACAGGGCCTACACTGAAGCTTTCTTT
CDR3: CASSVDRAYTEAFF

size: -
V: TRBV2
length: 16
D: TRBD1
J: TRBJ1-2
DNA: TGTGCCAGCAGGTCCGACAGGGGAAGAGCTAACTATGGCTACACCTTC
CDR3: CASRSDRGRANYGYTF

size: -
V: TRBV6-6
length: 14
D: -
J: TRBJ2-3
DNA: TGTGCCAGCAGTTACTCCCATAGCCCAGATACGCAGTATTTT
CDR3: CASSYSHSPDTQYF

size: -
V: TRBV28
length: 17
D: -
J: TRBJ2-3
DNA: TGTGCCAGCAGTTTAACTAGATTTCAGATAAGCACAGATACGCAGTATTTT
CDR3: CASSLTRFQISTDTQYF

size: few
V: TRBV5-6
length: 13
D: -
J: TRBJ2-7
DNA: TGTGCCAGCAGCTTTGGAGGGGGCTACGAGCAGTACTTC
CDR3: CASSFGGGYEQYF

size: -
V: TRBV19
length: 15
D: -
J: TRBJ2-1
DNA: TGTGCCAGTACCCCGATGCCAGGCGGCTACAATGAGCAGTTCTTC
CDR3: CASTPMPGGYNEQFF

size: -
V: TRBV19
length: 15
D: -
J: TRBJ2-7
DNA: TGTGCCAGTAGTATAGGATCGCAGAGGGGCTACGAGCAGTACTTC
CDR3: CASSIGSQRGYEQYF

size: -
V: TRBV29-1
length: 16
D: TRBD1
J: TRBJ1-2
DNA: TGCAGCGCATCGACGGGACAGGGGAGATTCAACTATGGCTACACCTTC
CDR3: CSASTGQGRFNYGYTF

size: many
V: TRBV11-2
length: 15
D: TRBD1
J: TRBJ2-3
DNA: TGTGCCAGCAGCCCGACAGGGTTTTACACAGATACGCAGTATTTT
CDR3: CASSPTGFYTDTQYF

size: -
V: TRBV4-3
length: 16
D: TRBD1
J: TRBJ2-5
DNA: TGCGCCAGCAGCCAAGGGACAGGGAACAGCCAAGAGACCCAGTACTTC
CDR3: CASSQGTGNSQETQYF

size: -
V: TRBV28
length: 14
D: -
J: TRBJ2-7
DNA: TGTGCCAGCAACCCGGTAGGGGGGTTGGACGAGCAGTACTTC
CDR3: CASNPVGGLDEQYF